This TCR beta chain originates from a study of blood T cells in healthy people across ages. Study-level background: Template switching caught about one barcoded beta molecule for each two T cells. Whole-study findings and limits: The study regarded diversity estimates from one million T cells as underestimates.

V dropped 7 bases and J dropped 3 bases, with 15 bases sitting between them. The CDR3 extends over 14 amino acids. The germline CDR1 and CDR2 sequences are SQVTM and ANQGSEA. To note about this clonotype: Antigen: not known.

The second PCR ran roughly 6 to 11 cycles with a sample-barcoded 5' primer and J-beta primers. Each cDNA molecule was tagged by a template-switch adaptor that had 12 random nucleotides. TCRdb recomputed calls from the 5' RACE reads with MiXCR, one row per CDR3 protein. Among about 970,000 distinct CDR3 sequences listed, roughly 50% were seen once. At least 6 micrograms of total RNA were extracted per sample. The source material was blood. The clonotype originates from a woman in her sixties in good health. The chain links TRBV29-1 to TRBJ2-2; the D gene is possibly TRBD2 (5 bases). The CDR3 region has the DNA TGCAGCGCTGAGGGCCGGAGTGACACCGGGGAGCTGTTTTTT. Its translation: CSAEGRSDTGELFF.